Following are 16 T cell receptor beta chains from one sample sequenced in a study of human T cells and chemical hapten exposure. TCRdb analysed the RACE reads with MiXCR anew, one entry per CDR3 protein. The data show more than 70,000 distinct CDR3 sequences, 7.5% to 9.5% seen once. The time point denotes: pre-sensitization, week 0. Treatment: therapeutic diphenylcyclopropenone sensitization with weekly scalp DPC. Sample: whole blood, taken in connection with sensitization to the hapten diphenylcyclopropenone (DPC). These receptors came from a man aged 35-49 years with alopecia areata. Some clones in this sample may be carry-over from other donors' samples.

The genes are TRBV12-3 or TRBV12-4 and TRBJ1-1; possibly TRBD1 for D (6 bases). The CDR3 covers 13 residues. Trimming removed 6 bases at V and 7 bases at J, with 15 bases between. CDR3 coding DNA: TGTGCCAGCAGCTTGACAGGACGATTTGAAGCTTTCTTT. Residues: CASSLTGRFEAFF.

The rearrangement uses TRBV2 and TRBJ2-5; possible D gene TRBD2, 6 bases. V dropped 3 bases and J dropped 6 bases, with 14 bases sitting between them. CDR1 SNHLY and CDR2 FYNNEI come from the germline V gene. This CDR3 has 14 amino acids. As DNA, the CDR3 is TGTGCCAGCAGTGACCCGGGAGTGGTTAAGACCCAGTACTTC. Encoded protein: CASSDPGVVKTQYF.

The chain couples TRBV27 to TRBJ2-5; 8 bases agree with TRBD2. The CDR3 is 15 amino acids. Germline V gives CDR1 MNHEY, CDR2 SMNVEV (reference sequence). V shed 4 bases, J shed 5 bases, and the junction held 9 bases outside the gene matches. Here the CDR3 DNA reads TGTGCCAGCAGTTCCATGGCGGGAGGCCGGGAGACCCAGTACTTC. It yields the protein CASSSMAGGRETQYF.

About this clonotype: Being one base from a much bigger clone, this may be a read error. The chain employs TRBV12-2 and TRBJ2-1. TRBV12-2 is a documented pseudogene. The CDR3 consists of 12 residues. CDR3 protein: CASRLSQNEQFF. The CDR3 region has the DNA TGTGCAAGTCGCTTATCCCAAAATGAGCAGTTCTTC.

This clonotype was seen many times. The chain has TRBV5-1 and TRBJ1-5; TRBD1 aligns across 12 bases. Trimming at V came to 5 bases and at J to 5 bases, leaving 5 bases not matched to a gene. CDR1 is SGHRS and CDR2 is YFSETQ in the germline V gene. CDR3 size: 15 residues. The CDR3 DNA reads TGCGCCAGCAGAACCGGGACAGGGGGCGATCAGCCCCAGCATTTT. Its translation is CASRTGTGGDQPQHF.

This clonotype was found many times. This rearrangement joins TRBV11-2 to TRBJ2-2; D gene uncertain. The CDR3 has 17 amino acids. Trimming took off 3 bases at V and 0 bases at J, with 14 bases between the two ends. Germline loops: CDR1 SGHAT, CDR2 FQNNGV. For the CDR3, the DNA is TGTGCCAGCAGCTTTCTCTTCGCGGAAGCGAACACCGGGGAGCTGTTTTTT. Protein: CASSFLFAEANTGELFF.

This clonotype turned up a few times. This chain joins TRBV7-2 and TRBJ2-3; D gene ambiguous. Germline values: CDR1 SGHTA, CDR2 FQGNSA. The CDR3 sequence is 8 residues long. V shed 10 bases and J shed 12 bases, with 8 bases lying between them. This CDR3 is CAINSQYF. The CDR3 DNA follows: TGTGCCATAAATAGCCAGTATTTT.

The CDR3 DNA is TGTGCCAGCAGTTCGACAGGGAAGGAGACCCAGTACTTC. Translation gives CASSSTGKETQYF. J is TRBJ2-5 and V is TRBV28; 7 nucleotides line up with TRBD1. From germline, CDR1 is MDHEN and CDR2 SYDVKM. The CDR3 sequence is 13 residues long. Losses at the gene ends were 4 bases for V and 5 bases for J; bases not matched to a gene: 4.

The chain combines TRBV5-4 with TRBJ1-5, with 12 bases fitting TRBD1. The CDR3 loop spans 15 amino acids. Germline V gene data show CDR1 as SGHNT and CDR2 as YYREEE (reference sequence). V shed 4 bases, J shed 6 bases, and the junction held 5 bases outside the gene matches. The DNA for the CDR3 is TGTGCCAGCAGCCGGGACAGGGGGCTAGGTCAGCCCCAGCATTTT. Translating it yields CASSRDRGLGQPQHF.

V usage is TRBV7-2 and J usage is TRBJ2-2; a weak D match, TRBD2 (6 bases). Germline V lookup: CDR1 SGHTA, CDR2 FQGNSA. This CDR3 comprises 15 residues. With 4 bases removed from V and 2 bases from J, the gap between germline ends came to 11 bases. The CDR3 DNA reads TGTGCCAGCAGCTCGCGGGGCGCAAACACCGGGGAGCTGTTTTTT. This encodes CASSSRGANTGELFF. The complete variable domain, with remaining parts taken from reference TRBV7-2 and TRBJ2-2, reads GAGVSQSPSNKVTEKGKDVELRCDPISGHTALYWYRQSLGQGLEFLIYFQGNSAPDKSGLPSDRFSAERTGGSVSTLTIQRTQQEDSAVYLCASSSRGANTGELFFGEGSRLTVL.

This chain uses TRBV12-3 or TRBV12-4 with TRBJ2-7, with D uncertain. The CDR3 is 13 amino acids. Trimming took off 1 base at V and 4 bases at J, with 8 bases between the two ends. This CDR3 is CASSLEVEYEQYF. CDR3 in DNA: TGTGCCAGCAGTTTAGAGGTGGAGTACGAGCAGTACTTC.

This clonotype came up many times. This chain uses TRBV12-3 or TRBV12-4 with TRBJ1-4; possibly TRBD1 for D (6 bases). The germline V and J ends were trimmed by 3 bases and 5 bases, with 13 bases remaining between them. There are 15 residues in the CDR3. The DNA of the CDR3 is TGTGCCAGCAGTTTGAGCGGACAGCGAAATGAAAAACTGTTTTTT. This encodes CASSLSGQRNEKLFF.

This chain connects TRBV29-1 to TRBJ2-5, with D perhaps TRBD1 or TRBD2 (6 bases each). The CDR3 runs to 13 residues. Germline V gene sequence: CDR1 SQVTM, CDR2 ANQGSEA. V was pared by 5 bases and J by 4 bases, with 14 bases between. In DNA form, the CDR3 reads TGCAGCGTTCGGGGCAGGGGAGGAGAGACCCAGTACTTC. This gives the protein CSVRGRGGETQYF.

This clonotype occurred a few times. This sequence joins TRBV27 and TRBJ2-2; 7 nucleotides align to TRBD1. V lost 5 bases and J lost 6; bases outside the gene matches: 3. CDR3 size: 13 residues. Germline CDR1 MNHEY, CDR2 SMNVEV (reference sequence). The CDR3 bases are TGTGCCAGCAGTCACGACAGGGCCGGGGAGCTGTTTTTT. Amino acids: CASSHDRAGELFF.

About this clonotype itself: A junction boundary mismatches the germline segment, possibly from a read error. V and J are TRBV29-1 and TRBJ2-7; TRBD2 matches 13 bases. The germline V gene encodes CDR1 SQVTM and CDR2 ANQGSEA. The CDR3 runs 13 residues. The CDR3 DNA follows: TGCAGCGTTGATAGTGGGACTAGCGGGACATTTCACTTC. Its translation: CSVDSGTSGTFHF.

This clonotype was observed at least ten times. The chain employs TRBV12-3 or TRBV12-4 and TRBJ1-2, with TRBD1 as a possible D gene (5 bases). This CDR3 contains 13 residues. V was cut by 6 bases and J by 8 bases, with 16 bases left in between. The CDR3 sequence: CASRRPGPGGYTF. CDR3 in DNA: TGTGCCAGCAGGCGTCCGGGGCCAGGGGGCTACACCTTC.